Each of the 20 T cell receptor beta chains below was sequenced from the same sample in a study of CXCR3-negative and CXCR3-positive naive CD8 T cells. General observations from the study: Hydrophobicity of TRB CDR3s was greater in CXCR3-positive naive cells than in CXCR3-negative naive cells.

The antigens for these receptors are not known. The method, 5' RACE with UMI labels, was used to prepare the TRB cDNA libraries. TCRdb re-called the 5' RACE reads and gives one entry per CDR3 protein, without DNA. The sample table includes about 98,000 distinct CDR3 sequences. The source material was naive CXCR3+ CD8+ T cells from blood. Documented subset: CD45RO-CCR7+CD27+CD95- naive CD8+ T cells expressing CXCR3 (TNR3+). The receptor source for this set is a human donor in good health. Some clones in this sample may be carry-over from other donors' samples.

The chain employs TRBV6-2 or TRBV6-3 and TRBJ2-1; TCRdb picks TRBD2, but there is no DNA to check that call. This CDR3 spans 17 amino acids. Germline loops: CDR1 MNHEY, CDR2 SVGEGT. CDR3 residues: CASSWRWLEGVYNEQFF.

The chain employs TRBV4-3 and TRBJ2-1; checking the TCRdb D call of TRBD1 is not possible without DNA. CDR1 is LGHNA, CDR2 YSLEER, per germline. The CDR3 length is 15 residues. CDR3 amino acids: CASSQIKGAINEQFF.

J is TRBJ2-7 and V is TRBV28; TCRdb reports TRBD1, a call that lacks DNA to check it against. Germline CDR1 is MDHEN and CDR2 is SYDVKM. This CDR3 region has 13 residues. CDR3 residues: CASRRTDSYEQYF. The full variable domain, completed using reference TRBV28 and TRBJ2-7, is DVKVTQSSRYLVKRTGEKVFLECVQDMDHENMFWYRQDPGLGLRLIYFSYDVKMKEKGDIPEGYSVSREKKERFSLILESASTNQTSMYLCASRRTDSYEQYFGPGTRLTVT.

The chain uses TRBV29-1 and TRBJ2-2; TCRdb's D gene call, TRBD1, goes unchecked for lack of DNA. The CDR3 loop spans 12 amino acids. Germline CDR1 reads SQVTM; CDR2 reads ANQGSEA. The CDR3 protein is CSVPGGDGELFF.

This sequence joins TRBV6-2 or TRBV6-3 and TRBJ1-5. CDR1 and CDR2 (germline): MNHEY, SVGEGT. The CDR3 loop spans 14 amino acids. This CDR3 reads CASSYPYSNQPQHF.

The V gene is TRBV19, the J gene TRBJ2-5; the D call of TRBD2 rests on TCRdb alone, since no DNA is present to check it. The CDR3 loop spans 14 amino acids. Germline-derived CDR1 and CDR2 are LNHDA and SQIVND (reference sequence). CDR3 loop: CASSLLAGKETQYF. Based on the CDR3 plus reference TRBV19 and TRBJ2-5, the full variable domain is DGGITQSPKYLFRKEGQNVTLSCEQNLNHDAMYWYRQDPGQGLRLIYYSQIVNDFQKGDIAEGYSVSREKKESFPLTVTSAQKNPTAFYLCASSLLAGKETQYFGPGTRLLVL.

The chain couples TRBV11-3 to TRBJ1-1. CDR3 length equals 14 residues. CDR1 is SGHNT, CDR2 YENEEA, per germline. The CDR3 sequence is CASSLRGWDTEAFF.

The chain uses TRBV7-6 and TRBJ2-1. CDR3 length: 16 residues. Germline CDR1 SGHVS, CDR2 FNYEAQ. This chain's CDR3 is CASSFSGQGPYNEQFF. The full variable domain, with the rest looked up from reference TRBV7-6 and TRBJ2-1, is GAGVSQSPRYKVTKRGQDVALRCDPISGHVSLYWYRQALGQGPEFLTYFNYEAQQDKSGLPNDRFSAERPEGSISTLTIQRTEQRDSAMYRCASSFSGQGPYNEQFFGPGTRLTVL.

The chain recombines TRBV5-1 with TRBJ2-7; TCRdb picks TRBD2, but there is no DNA to check that call. The CDR3 loop spans 15 amino acids. Germline V gene data show CDR1 as SGHRS and CDR2 as YFSETQ. The CDR3 sequence is CASSLTPYKGYEQYF.

The rearrangement joins TRBV4-1 to TRBJ2-1; lacking DNA, the TRBD2 call made by TCRdb goes unchecked. The germline CDR1 and CDR2 sequences are MGHRA and YSYEKL. The CDR3 is 15 amino acids. The CDR3 is CASSPPASGRNEQFF.

The chain carries TRBV27 and TRBJ2-7; absent DNA, TCRdb's TRBD1 call cannot be checked. The CDR3 is made up of 15 amino acids. Looked up from germline, CDR1 is MNHEY and CDR2 is SMNVEV (reference sequence). The CDR3 loop is CASSPYRVKMDEQYF.

This rearrangement joins TRBV12-3 or TRBV12-4 to TRBJ2-4; TCRdb gives TRBD2 as the D gene, but with no DNA this cannot be confirmed. CDR3 length: 14 amino acids. The CDR3 sequence is CASSTSGGGNIQYF.

The rearrangement links TRBV29-1 to TRBJ2-3; TCRdb's D call, TRBD2, is unchecked because there is no DNA. This CDR3 contains 14 residues. Germline values: CDR1 SQVTM, CDR2 ANQGSEA. This chain's CDR3 is CSVEGGGSTDTQYF.

Here the CDR3 reads CASSQLMMGGYEQYF. The rearrangement uses TRBV23-1 and TRBJ2-7; the TCRdb D gene call, TRBD1, has no DNA to confirm it. TRBV23-1 is an open reading frame whose function is uncertain. This CDR3 has 15 residues.

The chain carries TRBV20-1 and TRBJ2-7; TCRdb's assignment of TRBD1 cannot be checked, as there is no DNA. This CDR3 has 15 amino acids. CDR1 and CDR2 (germline): DFQATT, SNEGSKA (reference sequence). This chain's CDR3 is CSASQTGAPIYEQYF.

The chain couples TRBV6-2 or TRBV6-3 to TRBJ2-5. This CDR3 has 14 residues. CDR1 is MNHEY and CDR2 is SVGEGT in the germline V gene. The CDR3 protein is CASSQSKNKETQYF.

CDR3 loop: CASSPYQDTQYF. This chain joins TRBV4-2 and TRBJ2-3. This CDR3 spans 12 amino acids. CDR1 and CDR2 from the germline V gene are LGHNA and YNFKEQ.

The J gene is TRBJ2-7, the V gene TRBV14. This CDR3 comprises 15 residues. Germline V gives CDR1 SGHDN, CDR2 FVKESK. This CDR3 is CASSRTDSSSYEQYF.

The chain links TRBV12-3 or TRBV12-4 to TRBJ1-5. CDR3 size: 15 residues. This CDR3 is CASSLAGLSNQPQHF.

CDR3 sequence reads: CSVGLSGGIYNEQFF. V gene TRBV29-1 combines with J gene TRBJ2-1; no DNA is available, so the TRBD2 call from TCRdb remains unchecked. The CDR3 runs to 15 residues. Germline V CDR1 and CDR2: SQVTM, ANQGSEA.